This T cell receptor (beta chain) was found in a study of CD8+ T cells in alopecia areata. As to treatment: oral pan-JAK inhibitor, 5-10 mg twice daily. V was shortened by 3 bases and J by 3 bases, with 13 bases between the two germline ends. Per the germline V gene, CDR1 is GTSNPN and CDR2 is SVGIG (reference sequence). The CDR3 is made up of 14 amino acids. It was cDNA, reverse transcribed from extracted RNA, that served as the sequencing template. Clones were sequenced by immunoSEQ multiplex PCR, and TCRdb holds only the in-frame ones, with some missing. This table holds fewer than 250,000 clones, roughly 40% found once.

Specimen: CD4+ T cells sorted from blood, collected at roughly week 36, from a patient treated with tofacitinib. The V and J genes are TRBV30 and TRBJ2-3, with a tentative D call TRBD1 (7 bases). The sequence was obtained from a human donor with alopecia areata. This CDR3 reads CAWRGGQLTDTQYF. CDR3 DNA sequence: TGTGCCTGGAGGGGGGGACAGTTAACAGATACGCAGTATTTT.